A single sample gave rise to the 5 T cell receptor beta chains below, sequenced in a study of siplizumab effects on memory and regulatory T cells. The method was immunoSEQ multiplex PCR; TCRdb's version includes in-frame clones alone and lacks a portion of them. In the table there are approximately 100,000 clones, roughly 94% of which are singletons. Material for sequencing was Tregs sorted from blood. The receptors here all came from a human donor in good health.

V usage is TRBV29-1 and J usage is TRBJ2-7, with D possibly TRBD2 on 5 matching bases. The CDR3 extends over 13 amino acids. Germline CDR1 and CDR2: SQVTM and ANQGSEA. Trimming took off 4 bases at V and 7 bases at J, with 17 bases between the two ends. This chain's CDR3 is CSVGRGHPGEQYF. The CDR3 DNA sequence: TGCAGCGTTGGCCGGGGTCACCCTGGGGAGCAGTACTTC.

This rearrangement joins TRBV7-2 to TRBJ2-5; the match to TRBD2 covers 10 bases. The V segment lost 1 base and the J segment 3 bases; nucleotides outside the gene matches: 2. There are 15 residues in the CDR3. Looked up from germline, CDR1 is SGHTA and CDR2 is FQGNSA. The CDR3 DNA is TGTGCCAGCAGCTTAGTGGGACTAGCGAAAGAGACCCAGTACTTC. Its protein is CASSLVGLAKETQYF.

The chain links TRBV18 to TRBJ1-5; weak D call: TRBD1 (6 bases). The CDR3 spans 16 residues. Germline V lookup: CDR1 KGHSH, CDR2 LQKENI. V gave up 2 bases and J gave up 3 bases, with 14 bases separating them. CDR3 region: CASSPGTLGSNQPQHF. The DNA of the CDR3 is TGTGCCAGCTCACCAGGGACATTGGGGTCCAATCAGCCCCAGCATTTT.

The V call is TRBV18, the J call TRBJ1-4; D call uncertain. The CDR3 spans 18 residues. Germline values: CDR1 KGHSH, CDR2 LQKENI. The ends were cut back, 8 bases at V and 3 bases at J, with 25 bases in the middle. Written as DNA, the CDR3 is TGTGCCAGCAGCATTGTCCCGGGCCGAATCTCTTCTAATGAAAAACTGTTTTTT. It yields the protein CASSIVPGRISSNEKLFF.

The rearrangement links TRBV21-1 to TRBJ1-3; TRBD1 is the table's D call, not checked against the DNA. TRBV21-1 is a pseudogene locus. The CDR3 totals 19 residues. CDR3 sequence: CASSIRRDSRLGDGNTIYF. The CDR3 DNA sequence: TGTGCCAGCAGCATCCGCCGGGACAGCCGACTTGGAGATGGAAACACCATATATTTT.